A selection of T cell receptor beta chains follows, all from one sample in a study of post-analysis software for immune sequencing data. TCRdb re-analysed the PCR reads in MiXCR, keeping a single row per CDR3 protein. The data show approximately 350,000 distinct CDR3 sequences, roughly 38% seen once. Sequences were obtained from blood. These receptors originate from a girl aged 10 to 17 with multiple sclerosis. Both conserved end residues are part of each CDR3. The order of the fields is J gene, V gene, clone size, D gene, CDR3 protein, CDR3 DNA. The D gene is left open where the match is weak. Some rows have no size entry. The others give once, few or many, or a class for an expanded clone.

j_call: TRBJ1-1; v_call: TRBV7-8; clone_size: NA; d_call: NA; cdr3_aa: CASSSILGAPEAFF; cdr3_nt: TGTGCCAGCAGCTCTATTCTGGGGGCCCCTGAAGCTTTCTTT
j_call: TRBJ2-5; v_call: TRBV3-1; clone_size: NA; d_call: NA; cdr3_aa: CASSQGSETQYF; cdr3_nt: TGTGCCAGCAGCCAAGGTTCGGAGACCCAGTACTTC
j_call: TRBJ1-4; v_call: TRBV28; clone_size: NA; d_call: TRBD1; cdr3_aa: CASSPSQDRVFLKDEKLFF; cdr3_nt: TGTGCCAGCAGTCCCTCTCAGGACAGGGTATTTTTAAAGGATGAAAAACTGTTTTTT
j_call: TRBJ1-1; v_call: TRBV5-1; clone_size: NA; d_call: NA; cdr3_aa: CASSSTWRGAEAFF; cdr3_nt: TGCGCCAGCAGCTCCACGTGGAGGGGCGCTGAAGCTTTCTTT
j_call: TRBJ1-4; v_call: TRBV4-3; clone_size: NA; d_call: TRBD1; cdr3_aa: CASSQERTFSGQGTNEKLFF; cdr3_nt: TGCGCCAGCAGCCAAGAAAGGACCTTTTCCGGACAGGGGACTAATGAAAAACTGTTTTTT
j_call: TRBJ2-5; v_call: TRBV9; clone_size: few; d_call: TRBD2; cdr3_aa: CASSRLANQETQYF; cdr3_nt: TGTGCCAGCAGCCGACTAGCCAACCAAGAGACCCAGTACTTC
j_call: TRBJ1-5; v_call: TRBV4-1; clone_size: NA; d_call: NA; cdr3_aa: CASSHLLSQGGGQPQHF; cdr3_nt: TGCGCCAGCAGCCACCTACTGTCACAGGGTGGTGGTCAGCCCCAGCATTTT
j_call: TRBJ2-1; v_call: TRBV12-3/TRBV12-4; clone_size: few; d_call: TRBD2; cdr3_aa: CASSSTSGGSMHNEQFF; cdr3_nt: TGTGCCAGCAGTTCGACTAGCGGGGGGTCCATGCACAATGAGCAGTTCTTC
j_call: TRBJ1-2; v_call: TRBV20-1; clone_size: NA; d_call: NA; cdr3_aa: CSARVGGYGYTF; cdr3_nt: TGCAGTGCTAGAGTGGGAGGCTATGGCTACACCTTC
j_call: TRBJ2-1; v_call: TRBV27; clone_size: NA; d_call: NA; cdr3_aa: CASSPTTGGLSSSYNEQFF; cdr3_nt: TGTGCCAGCAGCCCCACGACGGGGGGCCTTTCGAGCTCCTACAATGAGCAGTTCTTC
j_call: TRBJ2-3; v_call: TRBV10-2; clone_size: few; d_call: TRBD2; cdr3_aa: CASRAGGRTDTQYF; cdr3_nt: TGCGCCAGCAGAGCGGGGGGACGCACAGATACGCAGTATTTT
j_call: TRBJ2-1; v_call: TRBV11-2; clone_size: NA; d_call: NA; cdr3_aa: CASSQVPLNGNEQFF; cdr3_nt: TGTGCCAGCAGCCAAGTTCCCCTCAATGGCAATGAGCAGTTCTTC
j_call: TRBJ2-7; v_call: TRBV20-1; clone_size: NA; d_call: NA; cdr3_aa: CSARLSGMTYEQYF; cdr3_nt: TGCAGTGCTAGGTTGAGCGGAATGACCTACGAGCAGTACTTC
j_call: TRBJ2-1; v_call: TRBV11-2; clone_size: NA; d_call: NA; cdr3_aa: CASSLVRGRYNEQFF; cdr3_nt: TGTGCCAGCAGCTTAGTTCGGGGGCGTTACAATGAGCAGTTCTTC
j_call: TRBJ2-3; v_call: TRBV9; clone_size: NA; d_call: NA; cdr3_aa: CASSPDGGSSDTQYF; cdr3_nt: TGTGCCAGCAGCCCCGACGGGGGTAGCTCAGATACGCAGTATTTT
j_call: TRBJ1-3; v_call: TRBV12-3/TRBV12-4; clone_size: NA; d_call: NA; cdr3_aa: CASSLIGNAIYF; cdr3_nt: TGTGCCAGCAGTTTAATTGGAAACGCCATATATTTT
j_call: TRBJ1-5; v_call: TRBV12-3/TRBV12-4; clone_size: NA; d_call: NA; cdr3_aa: CASSIHGGGAGNQPQHF; cdr3_nt: TGTGCCAGCAGTATCCACGGGGGGGGCGCGGGCAATCAGCCCCAGCATTTT
j_call: TRBJ2-5; v_call: TRBV3-1; clone_size: few; d_call: TRBD2; cdr3_aa: CASLREGTQETQYF; cdr3_nt: TGTGCCAGCCTAAGGGAGGGGACCCAAGAGACCCAGTACTTC
j_call: TRBJ2-7; v_call: TRBV4-1; clone_size: NA; d_call: NA; cdr3_aa: CASSQVGKAYEQYF; cdr3_nt: TGCGCCAGCAGCCAAGTGGGGAAGGCATACGAGCAGTACTTC
j_call: TRBJ2-3; v_call: TRBV11-2; clone_size: NA; d_call: TRBD1; cdr3_aa: CASSRDRDTQYF; cdr3_nt: TGTGCCAGCAGCCGGGACAGAGATACGCAGTATTTT
j_call: TRBJ1-2; v_call: TRBV5-6; clone_size: NA; d_call: NA; cdr3_aa: CASSSPQGRGDYGYTF; cdr3_nt: TGTGCCAGCAGCTCCCCCCAGGGGCGGGGGGACTATGGCTACACCTTC
j_call: TRBJ2-5; v_call: TRBV30; clone_size: NA; d_call: NA; cdr3_aa: CAWSQGDQETQYF; cdr3_nt: TGTGCCTGGAGTCAAGGGGACCAAGAGACCCAGTACTTC
j_call: TRBJ2-1; v_call: TRBV29-1; clone_size: NA; d_call: NA; cdr3_aa: CSVGSRGLEQFF; cdr3_nt: TGCAGCGTTGGAAGTAGGGGACTTGAGCAGTTCTTC
j_call: TRBJ2-1; v_call: TRBV2; clone_size: few; d_call: TRBD2; cdr3_aa: CASSVLAGGRGDEQFF; cdr3_nt: TGTGCCAGCAGTGTGTTAGCGGGGGGGCGAGGTGATGAGCAGTTCTTC
j_call: TRBJ2-3; v_call: TRBV5-1; clone_size: NA; d_call: TRBD1; cdr3_aa: CASSFQGALTDTQYF; cdr3_nt: TGCGCCAGCAGCTTCCAGGGGGCCCTCACAGATACGCAGTATTTT